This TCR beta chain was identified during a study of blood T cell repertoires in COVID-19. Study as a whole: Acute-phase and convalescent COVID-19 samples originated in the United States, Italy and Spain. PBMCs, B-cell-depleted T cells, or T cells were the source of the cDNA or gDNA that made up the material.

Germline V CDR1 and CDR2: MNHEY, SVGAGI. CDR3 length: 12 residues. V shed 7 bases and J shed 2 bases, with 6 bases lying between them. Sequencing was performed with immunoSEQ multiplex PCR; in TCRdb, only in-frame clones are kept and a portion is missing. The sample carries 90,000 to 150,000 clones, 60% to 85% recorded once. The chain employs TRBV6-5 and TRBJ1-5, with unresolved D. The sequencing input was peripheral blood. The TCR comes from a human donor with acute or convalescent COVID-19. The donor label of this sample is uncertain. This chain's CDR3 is CASKSGNQPQHF. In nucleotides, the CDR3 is TGTGCCAGCAAGTCAGGCAATCAGCCCCAGCATTTT.